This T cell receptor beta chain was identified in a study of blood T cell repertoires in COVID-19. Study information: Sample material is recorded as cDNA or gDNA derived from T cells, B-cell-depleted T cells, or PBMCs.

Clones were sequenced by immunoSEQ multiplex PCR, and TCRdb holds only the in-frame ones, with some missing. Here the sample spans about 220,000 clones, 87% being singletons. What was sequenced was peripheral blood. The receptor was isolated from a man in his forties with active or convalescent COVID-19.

CDR3 region: CASSWTVYNEQFF. In nucleotides, the CDR3 is TGTGCCAGCAGCTGGACAGTCTACAATGAGCAGTTCTTC. This rearrangement joins TRBV5-6 to TRBJ2-1; weak D call: TRBD1 (6 bases). CDR1 and CDR2 from the germline V gene are SGHDT and YYEEEE. The V end was cut by 3 bases, the J end by 3 bases, with 7 bases between. This CDR3 is built from 13 residues.